The sequence of this TCR beta chain was determined in a study of T cells after yellow fever vaccination. TCRdb called the 5' RACE reads again in MiXCR, with one record for every CDR3 protein. This sample has about 350,000 distinct CDR3 sequences, with roughly 10% found just once. Germline CDR1 reads SGHRS; CDR2 reads YFSETQ. CDR3 length: 12 amino acids. The V end was cut by 3 bases, the J end by 7 bases, with 8 bases between. This clonotype was counted many times. The sequence came from a man aged 18 to 29 who received the YFV17D yellow fever vaccine. Here the sequenced sample was PBMCs, taken on the day of the first yellow fever vaccination. The V and J genes are TRBV5-1 and TRBJ2-1; tentative D call: TRBD1 (5 bases). The CDR3 DNA reads as TGCGCCAGCAGCTGGGGCTCTAATGAGCAGTTCTTC. It translates to CASSWGSNEQFF.